This TCR beta chain was profiled in a study of Ad26.COV2.S vaccination and SARS-CoV-2 variants (dated by TCRdb to the early 2020s). In the study overall: Vaccine-arm donors came from COV1001, a multicentre, randomized, double-blind, placebo-controlled phase I-IIa trial of Ad26.COV2.S in healthy adults. Dosing of Ad26.COV2.S was intramuscular, at either 5x10^10 or 1x10^11 viral particles, delivered as one shot or as two shots spaced 56 days apart. TCRbeta repertoire sequencing was used to assess the specificity and breadth of SARS-CoV-2-reactive T cell receptors after Ad26.COV2.S vaccination. The TCR-sequenced set comprised approximately 30 samples: 19 Ad26.COV2.S vaccine recipients, 5 placebo recipients and 8 SARS-CoV-2 convalescent individuals. Trial participants were randomized into five groups of five, in which low-dose or high-dose Ad26.COV2.S was given once or twice, or placebo was given on both occasions. Blinding of investigators to trial group allocation was maintained during experiments and outcome assessment. What the authors observed across the whole study: Comparing responses between vaccine doses or regimens was not something the study was powered to do. Vaccine and placebo recipients had comparable non-spike TCR breadth, which fits with the vaccine containing only spike. Substantial breadth of spike-specific CD8+ and CD4+ T cell responses was reported after vaccination. It was noted by the authors that total T cell responses may have been underestimated by the TCR breadth and depth analyses. Ad26.COV2.S recipients had higher spike-specific TCR breadth than placebo recipients (P = 0.0014).

The V end gives up 3 bases and the J end 2 bases, leaving 3 bases in the junction not matched to a gene. The CDR3 runs 15 amino acids, cysteine and phenylalanine included. Just CDR3 DNA is preserved here, 45 bases in frame from base 1. Reading the germline V gene gives CDR1 SGHTA and CDR2 FQGNSA. The treatment or condition label, as the study defines it: about 20 received Ad26.COV2.S at low or high dose, single or two shots; several received placebo; per-sample allocation not given. For vaccine and placebo recipients, repertoires were sequenced using samples collected on day 63 after the first injection. In Cohort 1b, about 27 adults aged 18-55 years were enrolled at a single site in Boston, USA, between 29 July and 7 August 2020. As a vaccine, Ad26.COV2.S was a replication-incompetent adenovirus type 26 vector that expressed a prefusion-stabilized SARS-CoV-2 spike protein derived from the original Wuhan strain.

The immunoSEQ Assay was used to sequence TCRbeta CDR3 regions. After extraction, genomic DNA underwent amplification by bias-controlled multiplex PCR, followed by high-throughput sequencing. In the paper's pipeline: Collapsing and filtering of sequences were performed to quantify the absolute abundance of each unique TCRbeta CDR3 region. Usable DNA was measured by amplifying reference genes present in all nucleated cells, and TCRbeta template counts were normalized to that usable DNA to estimate T cell fraction. Repertoire TCRs were annotated as SARS-CoV-2-specific by exact matching of V gene, CDR3 amino acid sequence and J gene to a known reactive TCR set. The reference SARS-CoV-2 TCR set came from MIRA and was filtered for enrichment in COVID-19-positive ImmuneCODE repertoires, removing public or cross-reactive TCRs. Based on the MIRA antigens, annotated TCRs were further analysed at the level of specific ORF or position within ORF. Breadth was defined as the number of annotated unique rearrangements divided by the total number of unique productive rearrangements, and depth was defined as the summed frequency of the annotated unique rearrangements. Group comparisons of TCR breadth used two-sided Wilcoxon rank-sum tests. This is the immuneACCESS table as TCRdb keeps it, with only in-frame sequences that have V and J called. A part of the clones is gone; compared with another copy, unresolved V genes explain less than half, and the rest is unexplained. Clonal size and the V and J genes are those of that table, whereas D and trimming came from the DNA. This sample comprises hundreds of thousands of clones, 70% to 90% of them detected only once. The leading ten clones occupy approximately 1.5% of the sample.

Comment on this clone: Its recognized antigen is unknown. No clone much larger than this one lies a single base away; base qualities are absent.

The sequenced sample was peripheral blood, obtained in a trial of Ad26.COV2.S vaccine versus placebo. This TCR was sampled from a person aged 18-65 years who received the Ad26.COV2.S COVID-19 vaccine or a placebo. The V and J genes are TRBV7-2 and TRBJ2-5; 10 central nucleotides agree with TRBD2. The CDR3 loop reads CASSFSGGIQETQYF. At the DNA level, the sequence is TGTGCCAGCAGCTTTAGCGGGGGGATTCAAGAGACCCAGTACTTC.